This T cell receptor (beta chain) originates from a study of T cells in Graves' hyperthyroidism and ophthalmopathy. Study-wide findings and caveats: The model forecast ophthalmopathy, anticipating it by a median roughly 6.5 months before onset. Among clonotypes expanded in thyroid above 0.001, most were also found in blood.

A note on this clonotype: Its antigen is still unknown.

Authors of the study amplified TCR beta CDR3 regions from RNA transcripts. The study used the HTBI primer set for a first-round RT-PCR of the TCR CDR3. Via MiXCR, TCRdb re-called the multiplex PCR reads, giving one row per CDR3 protein. In the table there are roughly 560,000 distinct CDR3 sequences, roughly 14% of which are singletons. The sequencing sample was made of blood. The receptor was derived from a middle-aged woman with Graves' ophthalmopathy.

The CDR3 nucleotides are TGTGCCAGCAGTTCTCCGGCGGGTACAGGGGGGATTGAAAAACTGTTTTTT. Translation: CASSSPAGTGGIEKLFF. This chain links TRBV28 with TRBJ1-4; 8 nucleotides agree with TRBD1. With V trimmed by 4 bases and J by 7 bases, 14 bases remained unmatched. Germline V gene data show CDR1 as MDHEN and CDR2 as SYDVKM. This CDR3 contains 17 residues. The entire variable domain, with the rest obtained from reference TRBV28 and TRBJ1-4, is as follows: DVKVTQSSRYLVKRTGEKVFLECVQDMDHENMFWYRQDPGLGLRLIYFSYDVKMKEKGDIPEGYSVSREKKERFSLILESASTNQTSMYLCASSSPAGTGGIEKLFFGSGTQLSVL.